This T cell receptor (beta chain) was retrieved from a study of T-cell memory formation after mild COVID-19. Overall study results and limits: Proof of SARS-CoV-2 specificity was absent for the second-wave clones that crested on day 37.

For this clonotype: Its specificity is not known.

The CDR3 contains 15 residues. Germline lookup yields CDR1 MNHEY and CDR2 SVGEGT. V dropped 9 bases and J dropped 6; count of bases not matched to a gene: 7. 5'RACE primed at constant segments yielded TCR alpha and TCR beta cDNA libraries bearing sample barcodes and UMIs. TCRdb redid the calling of the 5' RACE reads with MiXCR, one entry per CDR3 protein. This sample carries about 440,000 distinct CDR3 sequences, roughly 20% of them seen once, and the ten largest clones take 8.4%. Specimen: PBMCs or a T cell subset sorted from them (not recorded which). This chain joins TRBV6-2 or TRBV6-3 and TRBJ2-2; TRBD2 matches 13 bases. The source is an adult woman who had mild COVID-19 (a few samples of this study predate the infection). Cell type and time point are not known. CDR3 DNA: TGTGCCAGTTTTCGGACTAGCGGGGGCTCCGGGGAGCTGTTTTTT. Amino acid sequence: CASFRTSGGSGELFF.